This T cell receptor (beta chain) was recovered during a study of Graves' ophthalmopathy and Graves' hyperthyroidism (dated by TCRdb to 2017 to 2018). In terms of the full investigation: Peripheral blood was collected at initial diagnosis, prior to any treatment. The 75 to 100 discovery patients were randomly split 7:3 into training and test sets. In total, 135 blood samples were TCR-sequenced: fewer than 50 ophthalmopathy, roughly 77 hyperthyroidism and some 17 hyperthyroidism-to-ophthalmopathy patients. The independent validation cohort included around 19 hyperthyroidism patients plus 17 patients who later progressed from hyperthyroidism to ophthalmopathy. In over five hyperthyroidism patients, the T-cell repertoires found in thyroid tissue were compared with those found in blood. Following sample collection, hyperthyroidism patients were given methimazole at a starting dose of 30 mg daily, and ophthalmopathy patients were given high-dose intravenous methylprednisolone. To explore V-J signatures that distinguish ophthalmopathy from hyperthyroidism, a discovery set of about a hundred patients was enrolled, made up of 43 with ophthalmopathy and under 65 with stable hyperthyroidism. The study used signatures of the TCR beta repertoire to tell Graves' ophthalmopathy apart from Graves' hyperthyroidism and to predict which patients would progress to ophthalmopathy. Here is what the overall study found, with its caveats: The 13-signature model separated ophthalmopathy from stable hyperthyroidism with approximately 88% sensitivity and approximately 81% specificity in cross-validation, and 80%/75% in the test set. In validation, the model predicted ophthalmopathy progression with 55% to 71% sensitivity and approximately 75% specificity; roughly 12 predicted patients were CT-confirmed with GO in a median of approximately 6.5 months. Among expanded thyroid clonotypes with frequency above 0.001, most also showed up in blood, which suggests that blood repertoires may reflect the thyroid immune response. No statistical method was used to predetermine the sample size, and group allocation was not hidden from the investigators.

The ophthalmopathy patients had moderately to severely active disease, with a Clinical Activity Score of 3 or higher, a NOSPECS grade of 4 or higher, and a disease duration of less than 3 months. Patients were excluded if they had other autoimmune diseases, uncontrolled infections, pregnancy or lactation. Clinical symptoms, serum thyroxine, TRAb, thyroid ultrasound and orbital computed tomography formed the basis of the diagnosis. PBMCs were isolated from more than 9 ml of fresh peripheral blood by Ficoll-Paque density gradient centrifugation. Total RNA was extracted using Trizol reagent, and RNA quality was checked on an Agilent 2100 Bioanalyzer. As concerns this clonotype: It has no known antigen specificity. No qualities accompany the bases; no much larger clone lies one base away.

Sequences LNHNV (CDR1) and YYDKDF (CDR2) are obtained from the germline V gene (reference sequence). The CDR3 spans 13 residues, from the cysteine through the phenylalanine. This entry keeps only the CDR3 DNA: 39 bases, framed from base 1. Here V drops 5 bases and J drops 4 bases, and the junction holds 4 bases not matched to any gene. For repertoire sequencing, TCR beta CDR3 regions were amplified from RNA transcripts. A first-round RT-PCR used HTBI primers with the Qiagen OneStep RT-PCR kit, followed by a second-round multiplex PCR, size selection and purification. Libraries were sequenced paired-end with 100 bp reads on an Illumina HiSeq2000. From the authors' description of their analysis: SOAPnuke was used for read processing, and reads with adapters, uncalled bases, a mean Phred below 15, or no exact constant-primer or identifier match were discarded. COPE v1.2.5 was used to merge the high-quality paired reads. Unique nucleotide sequences were defined as clonotypes and aligned to IMGT TRB V, D and J references using MiTCR v1.1. The analysis was limited to V-J combinations with a frequency above 0.0001, which together covered over 99% of the repertoires. For each V-J combination, a TCR clonal expansion and chaos score was defined as F50 clonal expansion divided by the chaos observed in the TCRdist matrix. Welch's t-statistics and random forest were used to narrow the features down to about twelve V-J combinations, which were then fed into a naive Bayes classifier. Thyroid-blood repertoire similarity was quantified with the Morisita-Horn index. In-frame beta chains were kept once TCRdb had trimmed the public reads at Q25 with fastp and called clones with MiXCR. All rows with the same CDR3 protein become a single entry with the most common DNA and genes. None of the V and J calls come from the authors' own analysis; TCRdb made them. For this sample the table gives about 220,000 distinct CDR3 sequences, of which around a fifth were detected only once. The biggest ten clones account for roughly 39% of the sample.

Sequencing was performed on peripheral blood. The TCR originated in a woman in her forties or fifties with Graves' ophthalmopathy. Donor details come from another sample of the same person, matched by shared clones. The rearranged segments are TRBV15 and TRBJ2-5; 7 central nucleotides agree with TRBD1. The DNA reads TGTGCCACCAGCTGGACAGGAGGAGAGACCCAGTACTTC. This is translated as CATSWTGGETQYF.